This T cell receptor (beta chain) was sequenced during a study of T cells after yellow fever vaccination. Across the whole study: SMART-Seq v4 Ultra Low Input handled preparation of low-cell-number fractions.

This clonotype was recorded at least ten times. The antigen is undetermined. The study, taken as a whole, reports: Abundant clonotypes from the bulk population could have been carried over as contaminants into FACS-sorted repertoires. Although most clonotypes did not, a small share appeared in both CD4 and CD8 compartments. Booster sampling recovered most clones from primary vaccination (nearly 98% CD4, 80% to 90% CD8).

The CDR3 sequence is 14 residues long. Trimming stripped 1 base from V and 1 base from J, with 7 bases between. Germline assignment: CDR1 LGHDT and CDR2 YNNKEL (reference sequence). Via MiXCR, TCRdb re-called the 5' RACE reads, giving one row per CDR3 protein. Altogether a few hundred thousand distinct CDR3 sequences are present, roughly 7.5% being singletons, with the ten largest covering under 20%. This TCR derives from a man aged 18 to 29 who received the YFV17D yellow fever vaccine. The sample consisted of PBMCs, taken roughly seven weeks after the first yellow fever vaccination. This sequence joins TRBV3-1 and TRBJ1-1; a possible D gene is TRBD1 (5 bases). The CDR3 reads CASSQGQPNTEAFF. CDR3 in DNA: TGTGCCAGCAGCCAAGGACAGCCGAACACTGAAGCTTTCTTT.